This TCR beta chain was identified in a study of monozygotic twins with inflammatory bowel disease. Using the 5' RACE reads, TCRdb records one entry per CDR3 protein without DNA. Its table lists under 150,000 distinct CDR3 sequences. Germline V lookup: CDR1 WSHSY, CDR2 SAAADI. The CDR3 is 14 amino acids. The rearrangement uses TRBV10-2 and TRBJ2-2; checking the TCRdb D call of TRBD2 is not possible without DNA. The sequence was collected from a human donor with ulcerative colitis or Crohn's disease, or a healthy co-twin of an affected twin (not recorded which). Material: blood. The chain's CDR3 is CASGLAGASGELFF.